Listed below are T cell receptor beta chains from one sample, sequenced in a study of T cell responses to AZD1222 COVID-19 vaccine. Some clones are missing from TCRdb's copy, which holds only in-frame ones; the method was immunoSEQ multiplex PCR. The sample lists roughly 150,000 clones, roughly 90% occurring once. The sequencing here drew on peripheral blood, taken 28 days after the second AZD1222 dose. These receptors all stem from an adult who received the AZD1222 COVID-19 vaccine. Both conserved end residues are part of each CDR3. The order of the fields is clone size, CDR3 length, D gene, J gene, V gene, CDR3 DNA, CDR3 protein. A D gene is named only where the DNA matches it firmly. The size of a clone is reported for some rows only, either as once, few or many, or as a class for expanded clones.

- | 12 | - | TRBJ2-3 | TRBV28 | TGTGCCAGCAGTTTAGGTGTCTGGGCGCAGTATTTT | CASSLGVWAQYF
- | 18 | - | TRBJ1-6 | TRBV28 | TGTGCCAGCAGTATTGGGGCCCTCCCTAGCTCCTATAATTCACCCCTCCACTTT | CASSIGALPSSYNSPLHF
- | 15 | - | TRBJ2-5 | TRBV28 | TGTGCCAGCAGTTTGGAAGGGGGATTTGGGGAGACCCAGTACTTC | CASSLEGGFGETQYF
- | 15 | - | TRBJ1-1 | TRBV6-5 | TGTGCCAGCAGTTACCGGCCTAGGGAGAACACTGAAGCTTTCTTT | CASSYRPRENTEAFF
- | 16 | TRBD1 | TRBJ1-5 | TRBV7-2 | TGTGCCAGCAGCTATAGACAGGGGGTAATGCTACAGCCCCAGCATTTT | CASSYRQGVMLQPQHF
once | 16 | TRBD1 | TRBJ2-2 | TRBV6-4 | TGTGCCAATTCCGGGACAGGGATCGCGAACACCGGGGAGCTGTTTTTT | CANSGTGIANTGELFF
- | 14 | TRBD1 | TRBJ2-5 | TRBV28 | TGTGCCAGCAGTTCAGGGGGCGGGGACAAGACCCAGTACTTC | CASSSGGGDKTQYF
- | 13 | - | TRBJ1-5 | TRBV24-1 | TGTGCCACCAGTGTAGGGGGCAATCAGCCCCAGCATTTT | CATSVGGNQPQHF
- | 16 | TRBD1 | TRBJ1-4 | TRBV27 | TGTGCCAGCAGTTGGGTCAGGGGGCTTCTTAATGAAAAACTGTTTTTT | CASSWVRGLLNEKLFF
- | 14 | - | TRBJ2-5 | TRBV5-1 | TGCGCCAGCAGCTTGACCCAGTCTCAAGAGACCCAGTACTTC | CASSLTQSQETQYF
- | 14 | - | TRBJ1-4 | TRBV25-1 | TGTGCCAGCAGTGAATCACGGGCTAATGAAAAACTGTTTTTT | CASSESRANEKLFF
- | 14 | - | TRBJ1-1 | TRBV5-1 | TGCGCCAGCAGCTTGGACAGCTTAAACACTGAAGCTTTCTTT | CASSLDSLNTEAFF
once | 17 | - | TRBJ1-5 | TRBV7-8 | TGTGCCAGCAGCTTAGCGTCCCAGTGGAATAGCAATCAGCCCCAGCATTTT | CASSLASQWNSNQPQHF
- | 18 | - | TRBJ2-2 | TRBV7-9 | TGTGCCAGCAGCTTAGCGTTGGGTCAGGGGATCGGCACCGGGGAGCTGTTTTTT | CASSLALGQGIGTGELFF
- | 15 | - | TRBJ1-5 | TRBV7-2 | TGTGCCAGCAGCCCTGCTTGGACAATGGGTCAGCCCCAGCATTTT | CASSPAWTMGQPQHF
- | 15 | - | TRBJ1-5 | TRBV15 | TGTGCCACCAGCAGTGGGGTTTACAGCAATCAGCCCCAGCATTTT | CATSSGVYSNQPQHF
few | 13 | - | TRBJ1-6 | TRBV7-9 | TGTGCCAGCAGCCCCGATGGTTGGTCACCCCTCCACTTT | CASSPDGWSPLHF
- | 13 | - | TRBJ1-6 | TRBV7-3 | TGTGCCAGCAGCTTAACTAGTGATTCACCCCTCCACTTT | CASSLTSDSPLHF
- | 13 | - | TRBJ2-7 | TRBV6-5 | TGTGCCAGCAGTTACCCCGGAAGCTCGGAGCAGTACTTC | CASSYPGSSEQYF
- | 14 | - | TRBJ2-2 | TRBV6-1 | TGTGCCAGCAGTGAGCTGAGGGGCACCGGGGAGCTGTTTTTT | CASSELRGTGELFF
- | 14 | - | TRBJ1-5 | TRBV2 | TGTGCCAGCACCATTCGGAGGGAGGGCCAGCCCCAGCATTTT | CASTIRREGQPQHF
- | 15 | TRBD1 | TRBJ1-3 | TRBV6-1 | TGTGCCAGCAGTGTAGCCCACAGGGGGATAAACACCATATATTTT | CASSVAHRGINTIYF
- | 17 | - | TRBJ2-1 | TRBV5-6 | TGTGCCAGCAGCCTTACCGTCAGACAGAGCTCCTACAATGAGCAGTTCTTC | CASSLTVRQSSYNEQFF